This TCR beta chain was sequenced during a study of blood T cell repertoires in COVID-19 (dated by TCRdb to 2018 to 2021). About the study as a whole: Samples from collaborators originated in the United States, Italy and Spain and spanned both the acute and convalescent phases of COVID-19. Sample metadata almost always included a de-identified subject ID, COVID-19 status, age in years and sex. Where available, HLA class I and class II types were taken from metadata supplied by the sample provider and were not determined by assay-based typing. The dataset comprised deeply sampled blood TCRbeta repertoires from subjects exposed to, actively infected with, or recovered from COVID-19. A freely available public database, intended as a resource for researchers studying the immune response to SARS-CoV-2, is where the repertoires were released. Samples were obtained from the ongoing ImmuneRACE study (first 160 participants) and from 1,254 subjects provided by 6 global collaborators. The material from the prospective study consisted of cDNA or gDNA derived from T cells, B-cell-depleted T cells, or PBMCs.

Based on the germline V gene (reference sequence), the CDR1 and CDR2 sequences are MNHEY and SMNVEV. The CDR3 runs 15 amino acids, cysteine and phenylalanine included. Left in the record is the CDR3 DNA by itself, 45 bases read in frame from the first base. Clipping removes 3 bases from V and 5 bases from J, with 7 as the unmatched junction base count. Study-level results and caveats: The quantity of clinical and demographic metadata differed by source and by participant and was supplied without curation.

The immunoSEQ Assay, a bias-controlled multiplex PCR, was used to amplify TCRbeta CDR3 regions from genomic DNA. As for the authors' bioinformatics: The number of nucleated cells in each sample was estimated from the amplification of reference gene primers within the assay. To quantify the absolute abundance of each unique TCRbeta CDR3 rearrangement, sequence reads were collapsed and filtered. For each sample, productive Simpson clonality was calculated as the square root of Simpson's diversity index over productive rearrangements. Here the immuneACCESS table is served through TCRdb, limited to in-frame sequences with V and J called. Missing clones are a known gap in these copies; in checked studies unresolved V genes cover under half, and the rest lacks a known reason. V, J and clone size derive from that table, while D and trimming were established from the DNA sequence. The sample records approximately 170,000 clones, about 88% of which are singletons. Under 0.85% of the sample is held by the ten biggest clonotypes.

As to this clone: The specificity of this receptor is unknown. Base quality data are lacking; no much larger clone is found one base away.

Participants in the prospective study were aged about 18 to 100 years, lived in approximately 26 United States geographic areas, and enrolled through a virtual design. In the prospective study, cohorts were assigned on the basis of participant-reported clinical history obtained from a screening survey and a study questionnaire. ImmuneRACE Cohort 3 recovered participants were defined by two consecutive negative NP/OP PCR tests, healthcare professional clearance, or symptom resolution. Mobile phlebotomists in the prospective study collected whole blood, serum and a nasopharyngeal or oropharyngeal swab from every participant. Prospective study participants could optionally give additional blood draws and questionnaires over a roughly two-month period. Prospective study blood samples were shipped either frozen or at room temperature before DNA extraction.

This TCR came from a woman under 30 who had recovered from COVID-19. The V and J segments used are TRBV27 and TRBJ2-3; 8 bases in the middle match TRBD2. Sequenced input: PBMCs or T cells enriched from blood (not recorded which). CDR3 loop: CASSLGREGRDTQYF. The nucleotides read TGTGCCAGCAGTTTGGGACGGGAGGGCCGAGATACGCAGTATTTT.